Listed below are T cell receptor beta chains from one sample, sequenced in a study of response to subunit inactivated influenza vaccine. Using its own MiXCR run on the RT-PCR reads, TCRdb lists one record per CDR3 protein. The sample carries approximately 300,000 distinct CDR3 sequences, approximately 20% recorded once. This specimen consisted of PBMCs from blood, obtained about 20 months after vaccination. The receptor source for this set is a man aged 50-75 years who received an inactivated influenza vaccine. CDR3s include the opening cysteine and the closing phenylalanine or tryptophan. D genes are given only for firm matches. Not all rows give a size; the values are once, few, many and, for expanded clones, a class.

D | J | V | size | CDR3 | DNA
. | TRBJ2-5 | TRBV20-1 | . | CSARDLPGIMETQYF | TGCAGTGCTAGAGATTTGCCAGGGATTATGGAGACCCAGTACTTC
TRBD1 | TRBJ1-1 | TRBV27 | . | CASSLSPGGQGEAFF | TGTGCCAGCAGTTTATCCCCAGGGGGTCAGGGTGAAGCTTTCTTT
. | TRBJ1-5 | TRBV20-1 | . | CSARGLGQTNQPQHF | TGCAGTGCTAGAGGGTTGGGGCAGACTAATCAGCCCCAGCATTTT
. | TRBJ2-7 | TRBV6-5 | few | CASSSPEGGASEQYF | TGTGCCAGCAGTTCTCCCGAGGGGGGGGCGTCTGAGCAGTACTTC
TRBD1 | TRBJ2-1 | TRBV12-3/TRBV12-4 | . | CASSLVGTGSGDEQFF | TGTGCCAGCAGTTTGGTGGGGACAGGGTCAGGGGATGAGCAGTTCTTC
. | TRBJ1-1 | TRBV19 | few | CASSIGGHMNTEAFF | TGTGCCAGTAGTATCGGTGGACATATGAACACTGAAGCTTTCTTT
. | TRBJ2-7 | TRBV12-3/TRBV12-4 | . | CASTDGSYEQYF | TGTGCCAGCACGGACGGCTCCTACGAGCAGTACTTC
. | TRBJ1-1 | TRBV10-3 | . | CAISVSSNLKGTEAFF | TGTGCCATCAGTGTCTCCAGCAACTTAAAGGGCACTGAAGCTTTCTTT
TRBD1 | TRBJ2-2 | TRBV2 | few | CASSEQGAPTGELFF | TGTGCCAGCAGTGAACAGGGGGCGCCCACCGGGGAGCTGTTTTTT
. | TRBJ2-7 | TRBV20-1 | . | CSAMASDYSYEQYF | TGCAGTGCTATGGCAAGCGACTACTCCTACGAGCAGTACTTC
. | TRBJ1-4 | TRBV2 | few | CASSGRAILEKLFF | TGTGCCAGCAGTGGAAGAGCCATTCTTGAAAAACTGTTTTTT
TRBD2 | TRBJ2-1 | TRBV12-3/TRBV12-4 | many | CASSLLTSGVNEQFF | TGTGCCAGCAGTTTATTGACTAGCGGGGTCAATGAGCAGTTCTTC
TRBD1 | TRBJ2-7 | TRBV2 | few | CASSGGTGGFNGSEQYF | TGTGCCAGCAGTGGGGGTACAGGGGGTTTTAACGGAAGTGAGCAGTACTTC
. | TRBJ1-3 | TRBV5-4 | few | CASSSPDTSGNTIYF | TGTGCCAGCAGCTCGCCGGACACCTCTGGAAACACCATATATTTT
TRBD1 | TRBJ1-2 | TRBV6-5 | many | CASSYSGQGGRYGYTF | TGTGCCAGCAGTTACTCTGGACAGGGGGGCCGCTATGGCTACACCTTC
. | TRBJ1-1 | TRBV5-1 | . | CASSLGRGPGSGNTEAFF | TGCGCCAGCAGCTTGGGCCGGGGCCCGGGATCAGGGAACACTGAAGCTTTCTTT
. | TRBJ1-5 | TRBV12-3/TRBV12-4 | few | CASSFPPDQPQHF | TGTGCCAGCAGTTTCCCGCCCGATCAGCCCCAGCATTTT
TRBD2 | TRBJ2-3 | TRBV20-1 | few | CSAPSLKLAGGLDTQYF | TGCAGTGCTCCATCCCTTAAACTAGCGGGGGGTCTAGATACGCAGTATTTT
TRBD1 | TRBJ2-1 | TRBV10-3 | . | CAISDTGGGDEQFF | TGTGCCATCAGTGATACAGGGGGCGGGGATGAGCAGTTCTTC
. | TRBJ2-6 | TRBV20-1 | . | CSVPVSGANVLTF | TGCAGTGTCCCAGTATCTGGGGCCAACGTCCTGACTTTC
TRBD1 | TRBJ2-3 | TRBV20-1 | . | CSARASNPGQGSDTQYF | TGCAGTGCTAGAGCGAGTAACCCGGGACAGGGGTCAGATACGCAGTATTTT
. | TRBJ2-7 | TRBV7-7 | . | CASSLEFGKQYF | TGTGCTAGCAGCTTAGAATTCGGCAAGCAGTACTTC
TRBD2 | TRBJ2-1 | TRBV15 | . | CATSRSFSGAYNEQFF | TGTGCCACCAGCAGATCCTTTAGCGGGGCCTACAATGAGCAGTTCTTC